The present T cell receptor (beta chain) was sequenced within a study of shared clonotypes between healthy human individuals. Germline lookup yields CDR1 SGHRS and CDR2 YFSETQ. CDR3 length: 15 residues. The V and J ends lost 4 bases and 8 bases respectively, with 19 bases between them. Overall study findings and caveats: Estimated richness was generally greater in naive than memory subsets.

Points on this clone: Its specificity is not known.

The repertoire was sequenced with immunoSEQ multiplex PCR; TCRdb's copy has only in-frame clones and lacks some. The sample carries more than 2,000,000 clones, approximately 95% recorded once. V usage is TRBV5-1 and J usage is TRBJ2-1; possibly TRBD1 or TRBD2 for D (5 bases each). This receptor was taken from a man younger than 35 in good health. Some clones in this sample may be carry-over from other donors' samples. Sequences were obtained from naive CD4+ T cells from PBMCs. Regarding subset: CD45RA+ positively selected. CDR3 loop: CASSPGTPDYDEQFF. The CDR3 coding sequence is TGCGCCAGCAGCCCCGGGACCCCGGATTACGATGAGCAGTTCTTC.